The T cell receptor (beta chain) described here comes from a study of tumor-infiltrating lymphocytes in localized non-small cell lung cancer. The method was immunoSEQ multiplex PCR; TCRdb's version includes in-frame clones alone and lacks a portion of them. The sample consists of roughly 8,900 clones, about 80% of them appearing once. V shed 6 bases and J shed 6 bases, with 18 bases lying between them. This CDR3 spans 14 amino acids. The germline gives CDR1 ENHRY, CDR2 SYGVKD. The chain links TRBV10-3 to TRBJ2-7; TRBD1 might be the D (6 bases). The sequencing input was uninvolved lung tissue not adjacent to the tumor. The receptor was isolated from a human donor with non-small cell lung cancer. CDR3 amino acids: CAISPRTVIPEQYF. The DNA of the CDR3 is TGTGCCATCAGCCCCAGGACAGTTATTCCCGAGCAGTACTTC.